What follows describes a single T cell receptor beta chain. In the original processing: Nucleated cell number was recorded as an estimate derived from reference gene primer amplification. Data came from immunoSEQ multiplex PCR; TCRdb stores just in-frame clones and leaves some out. Clone size and the V and J calls come from that table; the DNA yielded D and trimming. Here the sample spans about 200,000 clones, around 90% being singletons. This record comes from a study of blood T cell repertoires in COVID-19. The source material was peripheral blood. The sequence was collected from a man aged 45-65 years with acute or convalescent COVID-19.

The CDR3 bases are TGCAGCGTTGAGGACAACTCCTACGAGCAGTACTTC. This sequence encodes CSVEDNSYEQYF. This chain joins TRBV29-1 and TRBJ2-7; D may be TRBD1 (5 bases). V lost 3 bases to trimming and J lost 0 bases, with 6 bases between them. There are 12 residues in the CDR3. CDR1 is SQVTM, CDR2 ANQGSEA, per germline.